The 9 T cell receptor beta chains below were found in one sample sequenced in a study of blood T cell repertoires in COVID-19. Data came from immunoSEQ multiplex PCR; TCRdb stores just in-frame clones and leaves some out. This table has about 200,000 clones, approximately 89% appearing once. Sequencing used PBMCs or T cells enriched from blood (not recorded which). These receptors were obtained from a woman aged 25-40 years with acute COVID-19.

The chain recombines TRBV10-1 with TRBJ2-4; 7 nucleotides align to TRBD1. J gave up 6 bases and V 6 bases, and 8 bases lay outside the gene matches. CDR3 length: 14 amino acids. Germline lookup yields CDR1 WNHNN and CDR2 SYGVQD (reference sequence). CDR3 in amino acids: CASSPEWTGNIQYF. CDR3 nucleotides: TGCGCCAGCAGCCCCGAATGGACAGGAAACATTCAGTACTTC.

This chain joins TRBV30 and TRBJ2-7; D is uncertain. This CDR3 has 12 amino acids. Germline CDR1 GTSNPN, CDR2 SVGIG (reference sequence). The ends were cut back, 3 bases at V and 6 bases at J, with 12 bases in the middle. The CDR3 sequence: CAWSPNQREQYF. The CDR3 nucleotides are TGTGCCTGGAGCCCCAACCAGCGCGAGCAGTACTTC.

J is TRBJ1-2 and V is TRBV9, with 8 bases lining up with TRBD1. Germline CDR1 SGDLS, CDR2 YYNGEE. Trimming cost V 1 base and J 4 bases; bases outside gene matches: 15. This CDR3 region has 18 residues. DNA of the CDR3: TGTGCCAGCAGCGTATTTGAGCAGGGGGCCGGGGGAATCTATGGCTACACCTTC. It is translated as CASSVFEQGAGGIYGYTF.

J is TRBJ1-2 and V is TRBV6-5, with 9 nucleotides matching TRBD1. This CDR3 comprises 15 residues. CDR1 and CDR2 from the germline V gene are MNHEY and SVGAGI. J was trimmed by 8 bases and V by 5 bases; bases with no gene match: 12. CDR3 DNA sequence: TGTGCCAGCAGTAACGACAGGGGGTCCACTGACGGCTACACCTTC. This translates into CASSNDRGSTDGYTF.

The J gene is TRBJ2-7, the V gene TRBV27; 7 bases map to TRBD1. The trim removed 6 bases at V and 3 bases at J, leaving 8 bases unmatched. This CDR3 comprises 14 residues. Germline V gene data show CDR1 as MNHEY and CDR2 as SMNVEV (reference sequence). CDR3 sequence (DNA): TGTGCCAGCAGCTACCGGGACAGACACTACGAGCAGTACTTC. This encodes CASSYRDRHYEQYF.

A single count supports this clone. V usage is TRBV5-4 and J usage is TRBJ2-3; TRBD1 is a possible D gene (5 bases). V was cut by 0 bases and J by 5 bases, with 13 bases left in between. CDR1 is SGHNT and CDR2 is YYREEE in the germline V gene (reference sequence). CDR3 length equals 15 residues. CDR3 sequence: CASSLDSGHIDTQYF. The CDR3, as DNA: TGTGCCAGCAGCTTGGATTCTGGACATATAGATACGCAGTATTTT.

The gene calls are TRBV5-6 and TRBJ2-4; 7 positions match TRBD1. Unmatched junction bases numbered 4, after V lost 5 bases and J lost 2 bases. The germline V gene encodes CDR1 SGHDT and CDR2 YYEEEE. This CDR3 has 14 amino acids. The CDR3 DNA follows: TGTGCCAGCAGTCGGGACAGCACCAAAAACATTCAGTACTTC. This gives the protein CASSRDSTKNIQYF.

V is TRBV21-1 and J is TRBJ2-1; the table's D call of TRBD1 was not tested on the DNA. TRBV21-1 corresponds to a pseudogene. This CDR3 has 15 residues. The CDR3 loop reads CASSKPTGGHNEQFF. The CDR3 DNA is TGTGCCAGCAGCAAGCCAACAGGGGGCCACAATGAGCAGTTCTTC.

The gene calls are TRBV6-6 and TRBJ2-2, with unresolved D. The CDR3 runs to 14 residues. Trimming shortened V by 0 bases and J by 7 bases, and 9 bases separated the two germline ends. Germline V gene data show CDR1 as MNHNY and CDR2 as SVGAGI (reference sequence). CDR3 residues: CASSYSPAFGELFF. The CDR3 DNA follows: TGTGCCAGCAGTTACTCCCCTGCGTTCGGGGAGCTGTTTTTT.